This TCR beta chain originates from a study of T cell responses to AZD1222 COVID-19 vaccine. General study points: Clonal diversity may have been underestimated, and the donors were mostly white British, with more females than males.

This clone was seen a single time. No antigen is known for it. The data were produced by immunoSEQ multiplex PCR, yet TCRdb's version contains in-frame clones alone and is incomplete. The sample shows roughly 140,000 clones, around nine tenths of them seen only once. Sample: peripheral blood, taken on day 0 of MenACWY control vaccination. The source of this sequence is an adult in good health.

The CDR3 loop reads CASSVPPDKLFF. CDR3 DNA sequence: TGTGCCAGCAGTGTTCCCCCGGACAAACTGTTTTTT. This chain links TRBV2 with TRBJ1-4; D remains unclear. Germline V gene data show CDR1 as SNHLY and CDR2 as FYNNEI. The ends were cut back, 4 bases at V and 11 bases at J, with 11 bases in the middle. The CDR3 has 12 residues. The entire variable domain, with the rest obtained from reference TRBV2 and TRBJ1-4, is as follows: EPEVTQTPSHQVTQMGQEVILRCVPISNHLYFYWYRQILGQKVEFLVSFYNNEISEKSEIFDDQFSVERPDGSNFTLKIRSTKLEDSAMYFCASSVPPDKLFFGSGTQLSVL.